This T cell receptor beta chain was profiled in a study of OX40 agonist ivuxolimab in advanced cancers. About the research overall: Ivuxolimab, an antibody acting as an agonist of OX40 (CD134), was used to treat patients. Dosing consisted of intravenous ivuxolimab at 0.01 to 10 mg/kg every 2 weeks. Study-level findings and limits: Among the least clonally expanded were partial responders at 0.1-3.0 mg/kg.

The CDR3 runs to 16 residues. The germline CDR1 and CDR2 sequences are SGHRS and YFSETQ. The V and J ends lost 2 bases and 2 bases, in that order; junction bases with no gene match: 3. A note on this clone: What it recognizes is unknown.

Produced via immunoSEQ multiplex PCR; TCRdb's table is partial and in-frame only. The sample carries roughly 34,000 clones, over 90% recorded once. The sequenced sample was CD4+ or CD8+ T cells sorted from blood, obtained in a trial of the OX40 agonist ivuxolimab. The J gene is TRBJ2-3, the V gene TRBV5-1, with TRBD2 matching over 12 bases. This clonotype was sampled from an adult with an advanced solid tumor such as melanoma, head and neck, liver or kidney cancer. The CDR3 coding sequence is TGCGCCAGCAGCTTTGGACTAGCGGGATTCACAGATACGCAGTATTTT. It is translated as CASSFGLAGFTDTQYF.